The entry that follows covers one T cell receptor (beta chain) sequence. These data come from a study of T cell changes during pregnancy in multiple sclerosis. Profiled with immunoSEQ multiplex PCR; TCRdb holds only in-frame clones, not every one. The sample lists about 120,000 clones, approximately 95% seen once, with 6.2% in the top ten. The CDR3 has 14 amino acids. V shed 4 bases, J shed 7 bases, and the junction held 6 bases outside the gene matches. Germline lookup yields CDR1 SNHLY and CDR2 FYNNEI. The gene calls are TRBV2 and TRBJ1-4; 7 nucleotides agree with TRBD1. The specimen comprised peripheral blood, sampled before pregnancy. The source of this sequence is a female donor with multiple sclerosis, enrolled in a pregnancy study. CDR3 nucleotides: TGTGCCAGCAGTGGACAGGGTGGGGCTGAAAAACTGTTTTTT. Amino acids: CASSGQGGAEKLFF.